This TCR beta chain was sequenced for a study of blood T cell repertoires in COVID-19. The protocol was immunoSEQ multiplex PCR, while the TCRdb copy is restricted to in-frame clones and leaves out a portion. The data show over 200,000 clones, 80% to 90% seen once. Germline CDR1 is LGHDT and CDR2 is YNNKEL (reference sequence). The CDR3 is 17 amino acids. With 1 base removed from V and 0 bases from J, the gap between germline ends came to 16 bases. The receptor was isolated from a woman aged 45-65 years who had recovered from COVID-19. This chain joins TRBV3-1 (or the pseudogene TRBV3-2) and TRBJ2-7, with a possible D match to TRBD2 (6 bases). The sequenced sample consisted of PBMCs or T cells enriched from blood (not recorded which). DNA of the CDR3: TGTGCCAGCAGCCAAGGAACGAGCCCCGGGAGCTCCTACGAGCAGTACTTC. This encodes CASSQGTSPGSSYEQYF.